The present T cell receptor beta chain was sequenced within a study of cytomegalovirus exposure and HLA in healthy donors. The germline CDR1 and CDR2 sequences are MNHEY and SMNVEV (reference sequence). J gave up 5 bases and V 6 bases, and 3 bases lay outside the gene matches. This CDR3 contains 13 residues. This clone was seen only a few times. Its target is unknown. Findings and caveats of the study: It was reported that the classifier diagnosed cytomegalovirus status with high specificity and sensitivity in both the original and validation cohorts.

PCR primers comprised 60 Vbeta and 13 Jbeta primers. TCRdb's table, derived via immunoSEQ multiplex PCR, lists solely in-frame clones and lacks some. The table has about 65,000 clones, approximately 82% seen once; the top ten hold less than 3.5%. The sample was PBMCs. The clonotype was recovered from a girl aged 10 to 17 in good health and CMV-seropositive. The chain is built from TRBV27 and TRBJ2-7; TRBD2 matches 11 bases. The CDR3 sequence is CASRRLAGNEQYF. In DNA form, the CDR3 reads TGTGCCAGCAGAAGACTAGCGGGGAACGAGCAGTACTTC.